This T cell receptor beta chain was captured in a study of cytomegalovirus exposure and HLA in healthy donors. Study-wide background: From some 180 million T cells, an earlier analysis saw roughly 100 million unique TCR beta sequences.

Notes on this clone: The target antigen is unknown.

Use of 60 Vbeta and 13 Jbeta primers characterized the PCR. TCRdb keeps only in-frame clones here, not all; method: immunoSEQ multiplex PCR. The table lists roughly 69,000 clones, around 66% of them singletons. CDR3 length equals 14 residues. CDR1 is MNHEY and CDR2 is SMNVEV in the germline V gene (reference sequence). V lost 4 bases, J lost 0 bases, and 3 bases stayed unmatched. The study, taken as a whole, reports: Prior analysis indicated that the majority of TCR beta V segments exhibited productivity approximately 90% or approximately 30% of the time. It is likely that the observed cluster of highly shared sequence variants was a sequencing artifact.

The chain uses TRBV27 and TRBJ2-7; 7 nucleotides align to TRBD1. The source is a male donor in good health and CMV-seropositive. Sequencing was performed on PBMCs. CDR3 DNA sequence: TGTGCCAGCAGTTCCGGGACAGACTCCTACGAGCAGTACTTC. Amino acid sequence: CASSSGTDSYEQYF.